The clone carrying this TCR beta chain appeared a single time. This sample was taken from a study of blood T cell repertoires in COVID-19. Overall study context: Sites across the United States, Italy and Spain contributed samples from acute and convalescent COVID-19. PBMCs, B-cell-depleted T cells, or T cells were the source of the cDNA or gDNA that made up the material.

In the authors' methods: From reference gene primer amplification, estimates of nucleated cell counts were derived. Sequencing was performed with immunoSEQ multiplex PCR; in TCRdb, only in-frame clones are kept and a portion is missing. V, J and clone size reflect that table, while D and trimming were determined from the DNA. The sample carries tens of thousands of clones, around 87% recorded once. V dropped 1 base and J dropped 2 bases, with 11 bases sitting between them. The germline V gene encodes CDR1 LNHNV and CDR2 YYDKDF (reference sequence). The CDR3 consists of 15 residues. The source material was peripheral blood. This clonotype was obtained from a man aged 50 or older with active COVID-19. This chain connects TRBV15 to TRBJ1-2; no reliable D call. Here the CDR3 DNA reads TGTGCCACCAGCAGAGGACGGCGGGGAAACTATGGCTACACCTTC. It translates to CATSRGRRGNYGYTF.